The 13 T cell receptor beta chains presented below share a single source sample, sequenced in a study of blood T cell repertoires in COVID-19. Data came from immunoSEQ multiplex PCR; TCRdb stores just in-frame clones and leaves some out. The sample includes 50,000 to 75,000 clones, roughly 91% of them seen just once. Sequenced material: peripheral blood. These receptors came from a human donor in a cohort sampled during active COVID-19.

This clone was seen just once. The chain uses TRBV19 and TRBJ1-6, with no clear D. The length of the CDR3 is 14 residues. V dropped 5 bases and J dropped 7 bases, with 12 bases sitting between them. Germline CDR1 LNHDA, CDR2 SQIVND (reference sequence). CDR3 sequence: CASSSSGSNSPLHF. The CDR3 DNA is TGTGCCAGTAGTTCATCGGGTAGCAATTCACCCCTCCACTTT.

The V and J genes are TRBV5-4 and TRBJ2-5; 8 nucleotides align to TRBD2. The germline gives CDR1 SGHNT, CDR2 YYREEE (reference sequence). V lost 4 bases, J lost 1 base, and 9 bases stayed unmatched. CDR3 length equals 16 residues. The CDR3 here is CASSPGLAGSQETQYF. The CDR3 bases are TGTGCCAGCAGCCCCGGACTAGCTGGCTCCCAAGAGACCCAGTACTTC.

The genes are TRBV27 and TRBJ2-1; TRBD2 is a possible D gene (5 bases). CDR3 size: 13 residues. The germline gives CDR1 MNHEY, CDR2 SMNVEV (reference sequence). The V and J ends lost 0 bases and 15 bases respectively, with 15 bases between them. The CDR3 sequence is CASSLSARELRFF. The DNA of the CDR3 is TGTGCCAGCAGTTTATCGGCGAGGGAGCTAAGGTTCTTC.

The CDR3 nucleotides read TGTGCCAGCAGCTTAGGACAGCAGAACTATGGCTACACCTTC. Protein sequence: CASSLGQQNYGYTF. The genes are TRBV7-2 and TRBJ1-2; D is perhaps TRBD1 (5 bases). The CDR3 has 14 residues. V was clipped by 1 base and J by 2 bases, with 8 bases between them. Per the germline V gene, CDR1 is SGHTA and CDR2 is FQGNSA.

The CDR3 nucleotides read TGTGCCAGCAGTGACAGGACGGGGTTCGATGGCTACACCTTC. It is translated as CASSDRTGFDGYTF. The chain carries TRBV2 and TRBJ1-2, with D unclear. Per germline, CDR1 SNHLY and CDR2 FYNNEI. This CDR3 has 14 amino acids. V was clipped by 3 bases and J by 6 bases, with 14 bases between them.

This clone was observed a few times. The chain carries TRBV7-9 and TRBJ2-7, with 7 positions matching TRBD1. In germline, CDR1 is SEHNR, CDR2 FQNEAQ (reference sequence). This CDR3 is built from 14 residues. V lost 5 bases to trimming and J lost 2 bases; unmatched junction nucleotides: 6. CDR3: CASSPPGGTYEQYF. In DNA form, the CDR3 reads TGTGCCAGCAGCCCCCCAGGGGGAACCTACGAGCAGTACTTC.

V and J are TRBV13 and TRBJ1-1, with 9 bases that match TRBD1. With 5 bases clipped from V and 1 base from J, the junction kept 5 bases outside the gene matches. This CDR3 spans 15 amino acids. Germline assignment: CDR1 PRHDT and CDR2 FYEKMQ (reference sequence). The CDR3 protein is CASSRGDRANTEAFF. In DNA, the CDR3 is TGTGCCAGCAGCCGTGGGGACAGGGCGAACACTGAAGCTTTCTTT. Using reference TRBV13 and TRBJ1-1 for the parts outside the CDR3, the full variable domain is AAGVIQSPRHLIKEKRETATLKCYPIPRHDTVYWYQQGPGQDPQFLISFYEKMQSDKGSIPDRFSAQQFSDYHSELNMSSLELGDSALYFCASSRGDRANTEAFFGQGTRLTVV.

CDR3 sequence (DNA): TGTGCCAGCAGCCAAACGCAAGGGGGGGGGCGCAACTATGGCTACACCTTC. This codes for CASSQTQGGGRNYGYTF. This chain uses TRBV14 with TRBJ1-2, with D possibly matching TRBD1 (6 bases). The CDR3 sequence is 17 residues long. Germline CDR1 SGHDN, CDR2 FVKESK. The V and J ends lost 2 bases and 2 bases respectively, with 18 bases between them.

The chain employs TRBV7-2 and TRBJ1-4, with 7 bases aligning to TRBD1. Germline CDR1 reads SGHTA; CDR2 reads FQGNSA. The CDR3 spans 14 residues. Trimming cost V 3 bases and J 7 bases; bases outside gene matches: 5. CDR3 coding DNA: TGTGCCAGCAGCTTGACAGGGTTAGGTGAAAAACTGTTTTTT. Protein product: CASSLTGLGEKLFF.

This chain joins TRBV7-2 and TRBJ1-2, with 10 bases lining up with TRBD1. The trim removed 5 bases at V and 8 bases at J, leaving 14 bases unmatched. This CDR3 has 16 residues. Germline V gene sequence: CDR1 SGHTA, CDR2 FQGNSA. The CDR3 reads CASSTGDRGVMLGYTF. The CDR3 DNA is TGTGCCAGCAGCACAGGGGACAGGGGAGTCATGTTGGGCTACACCTTC.

This sequence joins TRBV4-2 and TRBJ2-7; 11 nucleotides match TRBD2. Germline CDR1 reads LGHNA; CDR2 reads YNFKEQ. V shed 4 bases and J 4 bases; nucleotides not matched to a gene: 6. The CDR3 has 15 amino acids. The CDR3 coding sequence is TGTGCCAGCAGCCCTCTAGCGGGAGGTCTTTACGAGCAGTACTTC. This sequence encodes CASSPLAGGLYEQYF.

The chain links TRBV13 to TRBJ1-3; no firm D call. CDR1 is PRHDT, CDR2 FYEKMQ, per germline (reference sequence). CDR3 length: 14 amino acids. With 10 bases removed from V and 1 base from J, the gap between germline ends came to 14 bases. DNA of the CDR3: TGTGCCACGTTAATAAGCTCGTCTGGAAACACCATATATTTT. It specifies CATLISSSGNTIYF.

This clone was seen a single time. The rearrangement uses TRBV2 and TRBJ2-5; the match to TRBD1 covers 9 bases. This CDR3 has 15 amino acids. Germline CDR1 reads SNHLY; CDR2 reads FYNNEI. V was clipped by 7 bases and J by 7 bases; unmatched bases: 13. CDR3: CASIVGDRVVGTQYF. The CDR3 DNA sequence: TGTGCCAGCATAGTTGGGGACAGGGTGGTAGGGACCCAGTACTTC.